This TCR beta chain was sequenced during a study of Ad26.COV2.S vaccination and SARS-CoV-2 variants. At the level of the study: Donor got 5x10^10 or 1x10^11 viral particles of Ad26.COV2.S. Study observations and caveats: Measures of TCR breadth and depth may have fallen short of total T cell responses.

Using immunoSEQ multiplex PCR, the repertoire was profiled, and TCRdb retains in-frame clones only, with some absent. This table holds over 450,000 clones, roughly nine tenths found once. Treatment here: 15 to 20 received Ad26.COV2.S at low or high dose, single or two shots; 5 received placebo; per-sample allocation not given. Collection of the samples took place on day 63 after the first injection of vaccine or placebo. Wuhan-strain SARS-CoV-2 spike was expressed by the Ad26 vector that made up the vaccine. As for this clone: Its antigen is not known.

Trimming stripped 6 bases from V and 4 bases from J, with 21 bases between. Germline loops: CDR1 MNHEY, CDR2 SMNVEV (reference sequence). The CDR3 length is 16 residues. V and J are TRBV27 and TRBJ1-2, with D possibly matching TRBD1 (5 bases). The sequence was collected from a person aged 18 to 59 who received the Ad26.COV2.S COVID-19 vaccine or a placebo. Source: peripheral blood, taken in a trial of Ad26.COV2.S vaccine versus placebo. In DNA, the CDR3 is TGTGCCAGCAGCCTAACTTCGGGGAGGGGACGCTATGGCTACACCTTC. Its protein product is CASSLTSGRGRYGYTF.